The 11 T cell receptor beta chains below all came from one sample that was sequenced in a study of T cells in localized non-small cell lung cancer. Sequencing used immunoSEQ multiplex PCR; TCRdb keeps in-frame clones, though not all of them. The table has 25,000 to 35,000 clones, nearly 90% seen once. This specimen consisted of peripheral blood, obtained before any cancer treatment. The origin of the receptors is a woman aged 35-70 years with stage I lung adenocarcinoma.

The chain recombines TRBV7-9 with TRBJ1-1; no clear D gene. The CDR3 covers 13 residues. Germline V gene data show CDR1 as SEHNR and CDR2 as FQNEAQ (reference sequence). Trimming took off 5 bases at V and 0 bases at J, with 7 bases between the two ends. CDR3 residues: CASSLVLNTEAFF. Written as DNA, the CDR3 is TGTGCCAGCAGCCTGGTTTTGAACACTGAAGCTTTCTTT.

The chain combines TRBV6-6 with TRBJ2-7; 10 positions agree with TRBD1. This CDR3 spans 15 amino acids. The germline V gene encodes CDR1 MNHNY and CDR2 SVGAGI (reference sequence). V lost 5 bases to trimming and J lost 4 bases; unmatched junction nucleotides: 8. As DNA, the CDR3 is TGTGCCAGCAGTCGACCCGGGACAGGGGAGTACGAGCAGTACTTC. Amino acid sequence: CASSRPGTGEYEQYF.

This sequence joins TRBV9 and TRBJ1-1; TRBD1 might be the D (5 bases). The CDR3 is made up of 16 amino acids. The V and J ends lost 4 bases and 0 bases respectively, with 16 bases between them. The germline V gene has CDR1 SGDLS and CDR2 YYNGEE. The CDR3: CASSPRPREMNTEAFF. CDR3 nucleotides: TGTGCCAGCAGCCCGCGACCCAGGGAGATGAACACTGAAGCTTTCTTT.

This chain joins TRBV2 and TRBJ2-1; 7 nucleotides agree with TRBD2. Germline V CDR1 and CDR2: SNHLY, FYNNEI. Trimming at V came to 7 bases and at J to 6 bases, leaving 9 bases not matched to a gene. The CDR3 has 14 residues. The CDR3 DNA reads TGTGCCAGCATAATGACTAGCCCCCGCAATGAGCAGTTCTTC. It is translated as CASIMTSPRNEQFF.

The rearrangement joins TRBV30 to TRBJ2-1; TRBD2 might be the D (6 bases). Germline CDR1 GTSNPN, CDR2 SVGIG (reference sequence). CDR3 length equals 15 residues. V lost 5 bases and J lost 8, with 22 bases in between. CDR3 in amino acids: CAWRSRRGIRDEQFF. In nucleotides, the CDR3 is TGTGCCTGGCGATCTAGGCGGGGAATACGTGATGAGCAGTTCTTC.

The V gene is TRBV7-9, the J gene TRBJ1-1; a weak D match, TRBD1 (6 bases). The CDR3 covers 14 residues. V lost 1 base to trimming and J lost 5 bases, with 11 bases between them. Germline V gene data show CDR1 as SEHNR and CDR2 as FQNEAQ (reference sequence). The CDR3 nucleotides read TGTGCCAGCAGCTTAGGGGGGCTGTGGACTGAAGCTTTCTTT. Its protein product is CASSLGGLWTEAFF.

The genes are TRBV7-8 and TRBJ2-7, with D uncertain. This CDR3 comprises 14 residues. Germline CDR1 SGHVS, CDR2 FQNEAQ. Trimming removed 4 bases from V and 3 bases from J, with 13 bases in between. The CDR3 here is CASSSDRIYYEQYF. CDR3 nucleotide sequence: TGTGCCAGCAGCTCGGATAGAATTTACTACGAGCAGTACTTC.

The V gene is TRBV7-3, the J gene TRBJ1-5, with D hard to call. The CDR3 sequence is 13 residues long. V was clipped by 5 bases and J by 4 bases, with 9 bases between them. The germline V gene encodes CDR1 SGHTA and CDR2 FQGTGA. The CDR3 bases are TGTGCCAGCAGCACGTGGGCAAATCAGCCCCAGCATTTT. Translation: CASSTWANQPQHF. The full variable domain, its missing parts supplied by reference TRBV7-3 and TRBJ1-5, is GAGVSQTPSNKVTEKGKYVELRCDPISGHTALYWYRQSLGQGPEFLIYFQGTGAADDSGLPNDRFFAVRPEGSVSTLKIQRTERGDSAVYLCASSTWANQPQHFGDGTRLSIL.

The chain uses TRBV5-1 and TRBJ1-4, with a weak D call TRBD1 (5 bases). CDR3 length: 13 amino acids. Trimming took off 4 bases at V and 4 bases at J, with 8 bases between the two ends. From germline, CDR1 is SGHRS and CDR2 YFSETQ. Here the CDR3 DNA reads TGCGCCAGCAGCCGGGACCTTAATGAAAAACTGTTTTTT. Translation gives CASSRDLNEKLFF. The whole variable domain, remainder taken from reference TRBV5-1 and TRBJ1-4, is KAGVTQTPRYLIKTRGQQVTLSCSPISGHRSVSWYQQTPGQGLQFLFEYFSETQRNKGNFPGRFSGRQFSNSRSEMNVSTLELGDSALYLCASSRDLNEKLFFGSGTQLSVL.

The rearrangement uses TRBV7-8 and TRBJ1-1; weak D call: TRBD1 (5 bases). From germline, CDR1 is SGHVS and CDR2 FQNEAQ. V dropped 5 bases and J dropped 2 bases, with 12 bases sitting between them. CDR3 length equals 14 residues. The CDR3 spells CASSPSDINTEAFF. The DNA for the CDR3 is TGTGCCAGCAGCCCATCGGACATTAACACTGAAGCTTTCTTT.

This sequence joins TRBV5-1 and TRBJ2-3; 15 bases align to TRBD2. The length of the CDR3 is 17 residues. The V gene end was trimmed by 5 bases and the J gene end by 5 bases; junction bases not matched to a gene: 9. Germline CDR1 and CDR2: SGHRS and YFSETQ. For the CDR3, the DNA is TGCGCCAGCAGTCAAGGACTAGCGGGGGGGCCAGAAGATACGCAGTATTTT. It translates to CASSQGLAGGPEDTQYF.